The source of this TCR beta chain is a study of blood T cell repertoires in COVID-19. As for the study in general: The samples span acute and convalescent COVID-19 from the United States, Italy and Spain. Sample material is recorded as cDNA or gDNA derived from T cells, B-cell-depleted T cells, or PBMCs.

Original processing methods: From reference gene primer amplification, estimates of nucleated cell counts were derived. Repertoires were generated with immunoSEQ multiplex PCR, while TCRdb's copy carries only in-frame clones and drops some. V and J calls and clone size are as listed in that table; D and trimming were resolved from the DNA. The sample records tens of thousands of clones, over 75% being singletons. Germline CDR1 is SGHRS and CDR2 is YFSETQ. The CDR3 is made up of 16 amino acids. Trimming took 0 bases from V and 6 from J; bases not matched to a gene: 8. The clonotype originates from a woman of 80 years or more with COVID-19, enrolled during active disease. The sequenced material came from peripheral blood. This sequence joins TRBV5-1 and TRBJ2-3; TRBD2 agrees at 9 bases. DNA for the CDR3: TGCGCCAGCAGCTTGGGACTAGCGGTCACGAGTGATACGCAGTATTTT. Translated: CASSLGLAVTSDTQYF.